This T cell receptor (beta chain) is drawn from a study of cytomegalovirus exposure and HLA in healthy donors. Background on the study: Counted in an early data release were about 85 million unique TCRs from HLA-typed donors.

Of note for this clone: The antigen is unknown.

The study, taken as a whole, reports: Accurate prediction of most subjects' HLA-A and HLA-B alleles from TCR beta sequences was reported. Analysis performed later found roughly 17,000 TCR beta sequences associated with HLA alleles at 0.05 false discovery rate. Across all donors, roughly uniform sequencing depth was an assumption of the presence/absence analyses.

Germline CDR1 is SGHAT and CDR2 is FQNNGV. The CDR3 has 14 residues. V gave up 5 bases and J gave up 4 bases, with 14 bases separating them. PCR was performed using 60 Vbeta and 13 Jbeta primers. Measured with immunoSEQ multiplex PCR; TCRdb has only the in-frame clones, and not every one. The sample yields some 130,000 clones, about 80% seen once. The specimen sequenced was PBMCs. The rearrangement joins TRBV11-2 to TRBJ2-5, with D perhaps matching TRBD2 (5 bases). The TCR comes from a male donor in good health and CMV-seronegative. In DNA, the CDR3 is TGTGCCAGCAGCAGAGGGAGCTCGGGAGAGACCCAGTACTTC. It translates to CASSRGSSGETQYF.